These 13 T cell receptor beta chains were sequenced from one sample in a study of blood T cell repertoires in COVID-19. The assay was immunoSEQ multiplex PCR, and TCRdb's table has in-frame clones only and misses some. The table includes 200,000 to 250,000 clones, roughly four fifths detected once. Material: PBMCs or T cells enriched from blood (not recorded which). These receptors came from a woman in her 40s with acute COVID-19.

The chain uses TRBV19 and TRBJ2-3, with a possible D match to TRBD1 (6 bases). Germline V lookup: CDR1 LNHDA, CDR2 SQIVND (reference sequence). The CDR3 sequence is 14 residues long. Deletions cut 5 bases from V and 2 bases from J, with 11 bases between. The CDR3 DNA is TGTGCCAGTAGTCCATGGGACACCACAGATACGCAGTATTTT. Amino acids: CASSPWDTTDTQYF.

The J gene is TRBJ1-1, the V gene TRBV28; 7 bases line up with TRBD1. This CDR3 has 12 residues. After removal of 6 bases from V and 11 bases from J, the junction contained 9 bases not matched to a gene. CDR1 and CDR2 (germline): MDHEN, SYDVKM. The CDR3 region is CASRKLQGSAFF. CDR3 nucleotides: TGTGCCAGCAGGAAACTACAGGGGTCGGCTTTCTTT. The entire variable domain, with the rest obtained from reference TRBV28 and TRBJ1-1, is as follows: DVKVTQSSRYLVKRTGEKVFLECVQDMDHENMFWYRQDPGLGLRLIYFSYDVKMKEKGDIPEGYSVSREKKERFSLILESASTNQTSMYLCASRKLQGSAFFGQGTRLTVV.

This chain connects TRBV7-6 to TRBJ1-3; D is unresolved. The V end was cut by 0 bases, the J end by 0 bases, with 9 bases between. Germline V CDR1 and CDR2: SGHVS, FNYEAQ. This CDR3 is 16 amino acids long. CDR3 amino acids: CASSLAGRDSGNTIYF. CDR3 nucleotides: TGTGCCAGCAGCTTAGCTGGACGGGACTCTGGAAACACCATATATTTT.

This rearrangement joins TRBV5-1 to TRBJ2-2; possible D gene TRBD1, 5 bases. The ends were cut back, 5 bases at V and 0 bases at J, with 8 bases in the middle. CDR1 and CDR2 from the germline V gene are SGHRS and YFSETQ. The CDR3 is made up of 14 amino acids. CDR3 coding DNA: TGCGCCAGCAGGTCAGGGTCGAACACCGGGGAGCTGTTTTTT. This sequence encodes CASRSGSNTGELFF.

V and J are TRBV12-5 and TRBJ1-6; perhaps TRBD1 as D (6 bases). The V end was cut by 5 bases, the J end by 9 bases, with 14 bases between. Germline values: CDR1 LGHNT, CDR2 FRNRAP. This CDR3 region has 14 residues. The CDR3 nucleotides are TGTGCTAGTGGTAACAGGGAAGGGGGTTCACCCCTCCACTTT. Translated, it gives CASGNREGGSPLHF.

This chain joins TRBV19 and TRBJ1-2; possibly TRBD1 for D (5 bases). Germline V gene lookup returns CDR1 LNHDA and CDR2 SQIVND (reference sequence). CDR3 length equals 14 residues. Deletions cut 8 bases from V and 0 bases from J, with 13 bases between. The CDR3 DNA reads as TGTGCCAGTCTCTCGACAGAGACTAACTATGGCTACACCTTC. Its translation: CASLSTETNYGYTF.

This chain connects TRBV11-2 to TRBJ2-2; maybe TRBD2 (6 bases). V shed 0 bases and J shed 7 bases, with 12 bases lying between them. The CDR3 totals 15 residues. Germline CDR1 reads SGHAT; CDR2 reads FQNNGV. CDR3 nucleotide sequence: TGTGCCAGCAGCTTAGAACTAGCAGCGAGCGGGGAGCTGTTTTTT. Amino acids: CASSLELAASGELFF. Supplemented by reference TRBV11-2 and TRBJ2-2, the full variable domain reads EAGVAQSPRYKIIEKRQSVAFWCNPISGHATLYWYQQILGQGPKLLIQFQNNGVVDDSQLPKDRFSAERLKGVDSTLKIQPAKLEDSAVYLCASSLELAASGELFFGEGSRLTVL.

This CDR3 is CASSASNYGYTF. The CDR3 DNA reads TGTGCCAGCAGCGCGTCCAACTATGGCTACACCTTC. The chain employs TRBV9 and TRBJ1-2, with unresolved D. CDR3 length: 12 amino acids. Per the germline V gene, CDR1 is SGDLS and CDR2 is YYNGEE. The ends were cut back, 3 bases at V and 2 bases at J, with 5 bases in the middle.

This clone occurred once. CDR3 DNA sequence: TGTGCCACCAGTGCCGTAGGGGTTCAAGAGACCCAGTACTTC. Residues: CATSAVGVQETQYF. V gene TRBV24-1 combines with J gene TRBJ2-5; a weak D match, TRBD1 (5 bases). V was pared by 5 bases and J by 2 bases, with 11 bases between. The length of the CDR3 is 14 residues. Germline lookup yields CDR1 KGHDR and CDR2 SFDVKD.

V usage is TRBV7-6 and J usage is TRBJ2-1; TRBD1 aligns across 7 bases. Per the germline V gene, CDR1 is SGHVS and CDR2 is FNYEAQ. The CDR3 runs to 14 residues. V lost 4 bases to trimming and J lost 6 bases; unmatched junction nucleotides: 6. The CDR3 sequence is CASSSIQGINEQFF. CDR3 coding DNA: TGTGCCAGCAGCTCAATACAGGGGATCAATGAGCAGTTCTTC. Full variable domain (remainder filled in from reference TRBV7-6 and TRBJ2-1): GAGVSQSPRYKVTKRGQDVALRCDPISGHVSLYWYRQALGQGPEFLTYFNYEAQQDKSGLPNDRFSAERPEGSISTLTIQRTEQRDSAMYRCASSSIQGINEQFFGPGTRLTVL.

The chain uses TRBV30 and TRBJ1-1; 10 bases align to TRBD1. Trimming took 5 bases from V and 0 from J; bases not matched to a gene: 6. CDR1 and CDR2 from the germline V gene are GTSNPN and SVGIG (reference sequence). The CDR3 totals 15 residues. The CDR3 region has the DNA TGTGCCTGGGCCCCGACAGGGGGCTTGAACACTGAAGCTTTCTTT. Its protein product is CAWAPTGGLNTEAFF.

This rearrangement joins TRBV28 to TRBJ2-7; TRBD2 matches 7 bases. CDR1 MDHEN and CDR2 SYDVKM come from the germline V gene. This CDR3 region has 16 residues. The J segment lost 0 bases and the V segment lost 7 bases, leaving 12 bases of the junction unmatched. The CDR3 region has the DNA TGTGCCAGCACCTCATGGGTGATAGCGGGCTCCTACGAGCAGTACTTC. Protein product: CASTSWVIAGSYEQYF.

The chain combines TRBV28 with TRBJ2-2, with 8 positions matching TRBD1. CDR3 length: 14 amino acids. Germline-derived CDR1 and CDR2 are MDHEN and SYDVKM. The junction had 9 bases not matched to a gene; V was cut back by 9 bases and J by 6 bases. The CDR3 protein is CASDRGLMAGELFF. The CDR3 bases are TGTGCCAGTGACAGGGGCCTCATGGCCGGGGAGCTGTTTTTT. Drawing the rest from reference TRBV28 and TRBJ2-2, the complete variable domain is DVKVTQSSRYLVKRTGEKVFLECVQDMDHENMFWYRQDPGLGLRLIYFSYDVKMKEKGDIPEGYSVSREKKERFSLILESASTNQTSMYLCASDRGLMAGELFFGEGSRLTVL.